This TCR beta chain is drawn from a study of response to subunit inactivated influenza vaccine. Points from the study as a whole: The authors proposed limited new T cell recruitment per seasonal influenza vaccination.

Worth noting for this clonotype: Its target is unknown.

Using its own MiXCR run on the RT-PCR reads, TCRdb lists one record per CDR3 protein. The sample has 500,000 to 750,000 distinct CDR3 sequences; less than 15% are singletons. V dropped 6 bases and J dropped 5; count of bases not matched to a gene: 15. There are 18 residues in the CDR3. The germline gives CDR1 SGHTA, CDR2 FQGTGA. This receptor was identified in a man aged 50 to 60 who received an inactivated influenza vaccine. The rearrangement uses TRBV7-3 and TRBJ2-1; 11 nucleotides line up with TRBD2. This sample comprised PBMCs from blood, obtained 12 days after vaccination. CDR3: CASSSRPTLAGDHNEQFF. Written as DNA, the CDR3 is TGTGCCAGCAGTTCTCGACCCACACTAGCGGGAGACCACAATGAGCAGTTCTTC.